Listed here are 26 T cell receptor beta chains from one sample, sequenced in a study of human T cells and chemical hapten exposure. Time point in this sample: patch test 1, 2 weeks after DPC sensitization. Treatment meaning: therapeutic diphenylcyclopropenone sensitization with weekly scalp DPC. MiXCR, run by TCRdb on the RACE reads, gives a single entry per CDR3 protein. Of about 120,000 distinct CDR3 sequences in the sample, approximately 14% were seen once. The specimen comprised whole blood, sampled in connection with sensitization to the hapten diphenylcyclopropenone (DPC). These receptors were taken from a young man with alopecia areata. Some clones in this sample may be carry-over from other donors' samples.

This clonotype was found many times. The chain uses TRBV18 and TRBJ2-5; D assignment may be TRBD1 or TRBD2 (5 bases each). Germline CDR1 is KGHSH and CDR2 is LQKENI. Trimming shortened V by 4 bases and J by 2 bases, and 8 bases separated the two germline ends. There are 13 residues in the CDR3. This chain's CDR3 is CASSRDRQETQYF. CDR3 nucleotides: TGTGCCAGCTCACGGGACCGTCAAGAGACCCAGTACTTC. Variable domain in full (rest from reference TRBV18 and TRBJ2-5): NAGVMQNPRHLVRRRGQEARLRCSPMKGHSHVYWYRQLPEEGLKFMVYLQKENIIDESGMPKERFSAEFPKEGPSILRIQQVVRGDSAAYFCASSRDRQETQYFGPGTRLLVL.

The table lists this clonotype with a few counts. The chain is built from TRBV3-1 and TRBJ1-1; no reliable D call. Trimming left V 4 bases short and J 1 base short, with 7 bases between. The CDR3 runs to 13 residues. The V gene's germline CDR1 is LGHDT and CDR2 YNNKEL (reference sequence). This CDR3 reads CASSPLPNTEAFF. As DNA, the CDR3 is TGTGCCAGCAGCCCCTTACCGAACACTGAAGCTTTCTTT. Together with reference TRBV3-1 and TRBJ1-1, the CDR3 gives the full variable domain: DTAVSQTPKYLVTQMGNDKSIKCEQNLGHDTMYWYKQDSKKFLKIMFSYNNKELIINETVPNRFSPKSPDKAHLNLHINSLELGDSAVYFCASSPLPNTEAFFGQGTRLTVV.

This clonotype was picked up a small number of times. The chain employs TRBV18 and TRBJ2-7, with 10 bases that match TRBD1. After removal of 6 bases from V and 3 bases from J, the junction contained 8 bases not matched to a gene. The CDR3 covers 15 residues. Germline CDR1 KGHSH, CDR2 LQKENI. CDR3 bases: TGTGCCAGCTCCCGTAACGACAGGGGGCTCTACGAGCAGTACGTC. Encoded protein: CASSRNDRGLYEQYV.

The rearrangement uses TRBV6-6 and TRBJ1-5, with D hard to call. CDR3 length: 15 amino acids. Germline lookup yields CDR1 MNHNY and CDR2 SVGAGI (reference sequence). Trimming stripped 5 bases from V and 0 bases from J, with 11 bases between. CDR3 DNA: TGTGCCAGCAGTGTCCCGGACTTTAGCAATCAGCCCCAGCATTTT. Protein product: CASSVPDFSNQPQHF.

The V call is TRBV3-1, the J call TRBJ2-5; maybe TRBD1 (5 bases). The CDR3 contains 14 residues. V was clipped by 3 bases and J by 3 bases, with 11 bases between them. In germline, CDR1 is LGHDT, CDR2 YNNKEL (reference sequence). The CDR3: CASSHKDTEETQYF. CDR3 coding DNA: TGTGCCAGCAGCCACAAGGACACAGAAGAGACCCAGTACTTC.

This clonotype was observed a handful of times. The rearrangement links TRBV28 to TRBJ1-2, with TRBD1 matching 8 bases. The length of the CDR3 is 13 residues. With 11 bases clipped from V and 6 bases from J, the junction kept 11 bases outside the gene matches. Germline V CDR1 and CDR2: MDHEN, SYDVKM. CDR3 in DNA: TGTGCCCCCCCGAGACAGGGGTTCCATGGCTACACCTTC. This sequence encodes CAPPRQGFHGYTF.

The sample holds a few counts of this clonotype. The chain joins TRBV4-3 to TRBJ2-1; weak D call: TRBD1 (6 bases). Trimming removed 1 base from V and 6 bases from J, with 7 bases in between. The CDR3 totals 13 residues. CDR1 and CDR2 from the germline V gene are LGHNA and YSLEER. The CDR3 DNA reads TGCGCCAGCAGCCAAGTAGGGGGCAATGAGCAGTTCTTC. Its protein product is CASSQVGGNEQFF.

This clonotype was seen a few times. The gene calls are TRBV9 and TRBJ1-4; 7 positions match TRBD1. CDR3 size: 15 residues. V lost 3 bases to trimming and J lost 0 bases; unmatched junction nucleotides: 2. The V gene's germline CDR1 is SGDLS and CDR2 YYNGEE. CDR3 nucleotide sequence: TGTGCCAGCAGCGGGGGGACAGCAACTAATGAAAAACTGTTTTTT. This encodes CASSGGTATNEKLFF.

This clonotype came up a few times. The genes are TRBV7-6 and TRBJ1-1; perhaps TRBD1 as D (5 bases). Germline-derived CDR1 and CDR2 are SGHVS and FNYEAQ. CDR3 length: 14 amino acids. V was clipped by 3 bases and J by 3 bases, with 11 bases between them. This chain's CDR3 is CASSLREGDTEAFF. The CDR3 DNA is TGTGCCAGCAGCTTGAGGGAAGGGGACACTGAAGCTTTCTTT.

This clonotype was found a few times. The chain is built from TRBV6-2 or TRBV6-3 and TRBJ1-1; maybe TRBD1 (5 bases). CDR3 size: 15 residues. In germline, CDR1 is MNHEY, CDR2 SVGEGT. V shed 0 bases and J shed 1 base, with 9 bases lying between them. CDR3 sequence reads: CASSYSGAGNTEAFF. The CDR3 coding sequence is TGTGCCAGCAGTTACTCCGGGGCGGGGAACACTGAAGCTTTCTTT.

The V gene is TRBV24-1, the J gene TRBJ1-2, with TRBD1 as a possible D gene (5 bases). Germline V gives CDR1 KGHDR, CDR2 SFDVKD. The CDR3 covers 13 residues. V lost 10 bases and J 6 bases, leaving 17 bases between the germline ends. The CDR3 nucleotides read TGTGCCACTGAGGGGACTTCACGGAATGGCTACACCTTC. Amino acid sequence: CATEGTSRNGYTF.

The V gene is TRBV23-1, the J gene TRBJ1-6; TRBD1 aligns across 9 bases. TRBV23-1 carries the ORF label, with uncertain function. V dropped 2 bases and J dropped 5; count of bases not matched to a gene: 10. This CDR3 spans 18 amino acids. This CDR3 is CASSQRYRTGVNNSPLHF. The DNA of the CDR3 is TGCGCCAGCAGTCAAAGATATAGGACAGGGGTTAATAATTCACCCCTCCACTTT.

CDR3: CASSASARRGSRETQYF. Written as DNA, the CDR3 is TGTGCCAGCAGTGCGAGCGCAAGGAGGGGAAGTCGAGAGACCCAGTACTTC. The V call is TRBV25-1, the J call TRBJ2-5; TRBD2 is a possible D gene (6 bases). This CDR3 region has 17 residues. Trimming shortened V by 4 bases and J by 4 bases, and 22 bases separated the two germline ends. Germline V gene data show CDR1 as MGHDK and CDR2 as SYGVNS.

This clonotype has more than one count but fewer than ten. The chain joins TRBV4-3 to TRBJ1-2; D is ambiguous. V gave up 2 bases and J gave up 7 bases, with 17 bases separating them. CDR3 length: 15 residues. Looked up from germline, CDR1 is LGHNA and CDR2 is YSLEER. The CDR3 protein is CASSQLHGDPAGYTF. CDR3 DNA: TGCGCCAGCAGCCAATTGCACGGAGATCCCGCTGGCTACACCTTC.

This clonotype was counted many times. V gene TRBV4-1 combines with J gene TRBJ1-1; D unclear. The V end was cut by 1 base, the J end by 1 base, with 7 bases between. The CDR3 loop spans 14 amino acids. CDR1 and CDR2 from the germline V gene are MGHRA and YSYEKL. The CDR3 spells CASSQVGRNTEAFF. The DNA for the CDR3 is TGCGCCAGCAGCCAAGTAGGCAGGAACACTGAAGCTTTCTTT.

This clonotype occurred a few times. The CDR3 bases are TGTGCCAGCAGTTACGCCGGACTAGCGGGATCTCCATACTTC. It yields the protein CASSYAGLAGSPYF. The genes are TRBV6-2 or TRBV6-3 and TRBJ2-7; 12 bases agree with TRBD2. This CDR3 has 14 residues. CDR1 is MNHEY, CDR2 SVGEGT, per germline. Trimming cost V 2 bases and J 13 bases; bases outside gene matches: 9.

This clonotype was picked up many times. The rearrangement uses TRBV28 and TRBJ2-2, with 7 bases fitting TRBD1. V shed 6 bases and J 4 bases; nucleotides not matched to a gene: 8. This CDR3 comprises 15 residues. From germline, CDR1 is MDHEN and CDR2 SYDVKM. The CDR3: CASSQTGSSTGELFF. The CDR3 DNA sequence: TGTGCCAGCAGCCAGACAGGGAGTTCCACCGGGGAGCTGTTTTTT.

The chain couples TRBV4-1 to TRBJ1-1; 7 nucleotides line up with TRBD1. V lost 6 bases to trimming and J lost 6 bases; unmatched junction nucleotides: 16. The CDR3 has 16 amino acids. Germline CDR1 reads MGHRA; CDR2 reads YSYEKL. The CDR3 bases are TGCGCCAGCAGACCCAGAGAGACAGGGTTGGAGGCTGAAGCTTTCTTT. This encodes CASRPRETGLEAEAFF.

The chain links TRBV28 to TRBJ1-1, with 9 bases matching TRBD1. The V and J ends lost 4 bases and 10 bases, in that order; junction bases with no gene match: 7. CDR3 length: 13 amino acids. CDR1 MDHEN and CDR2 SYDVKM come from the germline V gene. This CDR3 is CASSSHWTGAAFF. DNA for the CDR3: TGTGCCAGCAGTTCACATTGGACAGGGGCAGCTTTCTTT.

The CDR3 protein is CSVGGLQFF. Here the CDR3 DNA reads TGCAGTGTGGGGGGCCTGCAGTTCTTC. This rearrangement joins TRBV20-1 to TRBJ2-1; D possibly matches TRBD1 or TRBD2 (6 bases each). The CDR3 sequence is 9 residues long. V was pared by 7 bases and J by 12 bases, with 10 bases between. Germline assignment: CDR1 DFQATT and CDR2 SNEGSKA (reference sequence).

This chain links TRBV29-1 with TRBJ2-5; weak D call: TRBD2 (6 bases). This CDR3 spans 13 amino acids. Trimming took 7 bases from V and 5 from J, leaving 17 bases between them. Germline values: CDR1 SQVTM, CDR2 ANQGSEA. CDR3 residues: CSGRDSGGETQYF. Here the CDR3 DNA reads TGCAGCGGACGGGACTCCGGCGGGGAGACCCAGTACTTC.

This clonotype occurred a few times. The genes are TRBV24-1 and TRBJ2-3; D uncertain. Germline V gene lookup returns CDR1 KGHDR and CDR2 SFDVKD. The length of the CDR3 is 14 residues. Trimming took off 2 bases at V and 6 bases at J, with 11 bases between the two ends. CDR3 sequence (DNA): TGTGCCACCAGTGATTATTTGCTTTCCGATACGCAGTATTTT. It translates to CATSDYLLSDTQYF.

This clonotype came up a few times. The V gene is TRBV11-3, the J gene TRBJ1-2; D remains ambiguous. The CDR3 is 14 residues long. V was shortened by 4 bases and J by 2 bases, with 11 bases between the two germline ends. CDR1 is SGHNT, CDR2 YENEEA, per germline. The DNA of the CDR3 is TGTGCCAGCAGCTCCCTGACAAGAAACTATGGCTACACCTTC. This gives the protein CASSSLTRNYGYTF.

This clonotype was seen a handful of times. The chain has TRBV18 and TRBJ2-5; the D gene could be TRBD1 or TRBD2 (5 bases each). The V gene's germline CDR1 is KGHSH and CDR2 LQKENI. The CDR3 totals 17 residues. Trimming took off 2 bases at V and 2 bases at J, with 18 bases between the two ends. The CDR3 coding sequence is TGTGCCAGCTCACCAGTCGGACGGGACCGGGGACAAGAGACCCAGTACTTC. It codes for CASSPVGRDRGQETQYF. The full variable domain, with the rest looked up from reference TRBV18 and TRBJ2-5, is NAGVMQNPRHLVRRRGQEARLRCSPMKGHSHVYWYRQLPEEGLKFMVYLQKENIIDESGMPKERFSAEFPKEGPSILRIQQVVRGDSAAYFCASSPVGRDRGQETQYFGPGTRLLVL.

This chain joins TRBV7-2 and TRBJ1-2, with 9 bases identical to TRBD1. The CDR3 sequence is 14 residues long. V trimming: 1 base; J trimming: 5 bases; junction bases outside the gene matches: 2. Germline CDR1 SGHTA, CDR2 FQGNSA. The CDR3 coding sequence is TGTGCCAGCAGCTTAGGGACAGGGGCGTATGGCTACACCTTC. It translates to CASSLGTGAYGYTF.

This clonotype occurred many times. The gene calls are TRBV11-1 and TRBJ2-7; D remains ambiguous. This CDR3 contains 15 residues. V dropped 1 base and J dropped 1 base, with 11 bases sitting between them. From germline, CDR1 is SGHAT and CDR2 FQDESV (reference sequence). The CDR3 DNA follows: TGTGCCAGCAGCTTAGGGGGATTAGGATCCTACGAGCAGTACGTC. Amino acids: CASSLGGLGSYEQYV.